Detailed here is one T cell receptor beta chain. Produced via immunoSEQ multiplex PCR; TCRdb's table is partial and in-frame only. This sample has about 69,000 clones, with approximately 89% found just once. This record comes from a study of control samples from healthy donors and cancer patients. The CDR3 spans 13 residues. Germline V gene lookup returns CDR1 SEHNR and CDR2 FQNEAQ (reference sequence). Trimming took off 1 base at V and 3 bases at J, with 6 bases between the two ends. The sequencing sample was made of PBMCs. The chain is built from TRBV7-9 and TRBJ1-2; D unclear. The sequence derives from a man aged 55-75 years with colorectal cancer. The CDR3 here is CASSLEVDYGYTF. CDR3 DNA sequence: TGTGCCAGCAGCTTAGAGGTTGACTATGGCTACACCTTC.